This is a list of T cell receptor beta chains from one sample in a study of shared T cell receptors in the human thymus. The assay was immunoSEQ multiplex PCR, and TCRdb's table has in-frame clones only and misses some. The table shows hundreds of thousands of clones, with 87% occurring only once. Separately, the same data were catalogued under a study of human thymus T cells.

Sequencing was performed on thymocytes. Receptors were obtained from a boy under two years old with a congenital heart defect. The conserved cysteine and the conserved F or W are not part of the CDR3 here.

v_gene	len	j_gene	CDR3aa
TRBV18	12	TRBJ1-4	ASSPPGTGEKLF
TRBV29-1	14	TRBJ1-4	SVESPGEGPSEKLF
TRBV7-9	11	TRBJ2-7	ASSSGQGFPQY
TRBV30	12	TRBJ1-2	AWSGGLSNYGYT
TRBV10-1	13	TRBJ2-7	ASSEKGQGSYEQY
TRBV28	13	TRBJ2-2	ASTDRVDCTGELF
TRBV5-1	14	TRBJ1-6	ASSLFWKGMRSPLH
TRBV6-5	14	TRBJ1-4	ASSYKQGVINEKLF
TRBV10-2	12	TRBJ2-1	ASSVLRPYNEQF
TRBV6-1	12	TRBJ2-2	ASSQTLNTGELF
TRBV5-1	16	TRBJ2-6	ASSLTQGIDTGANVLT
TRBV4-3	15	TRBJ2-7	ASSQDLGEPYSYEQY
TRBV30	12	TRBJ1-1	AWIEAGGVMEAF
TRBV27	12	TRBJ2-7	ASSSHLPLNEQY
TRBV18	12	TRBJ1-1	ASSPVGTNTEAF